What follows describes a single T cell receptor (beta chain). Clones were sequenced by immunoSEQ multiplex PCR, and TCRdb holds only the in-frame ones, with some missing. Counted here are roughly 48,000 clones, approximately 85% occurring once; the ten biggest clones make up 1.5% to 2%. The sample comes from a study of OX40 agonist ivuxolimab in advanced cancers. Autoimmune disease history or systemic immunosuppression barred patients. The sample here was CD4+ or CD8+ T cells sorted from blood, taken in a trial of the OX40 agonist ivuxolimab. The source of this sequence is an adult with an advanced solid tumor such as melanoma, head and neck, liver or kidney cancer.

The CDR3 region has the DNA TGTGCCTGGAAGAGAGCTTCCAGCCACGAGCAGTACTTC. This codes for CAWKRASSHEQYF. The rearrangement links TRBV30 to TRBJ2-7; D not certain. With 4 bases removed from V and 5 bases from J, the gap between germline ends came to 15 bases. The CDR3 runs 13 residues. Per germline, CDR1 GTSNPN and CDR2 SVGIG (reference sequence).